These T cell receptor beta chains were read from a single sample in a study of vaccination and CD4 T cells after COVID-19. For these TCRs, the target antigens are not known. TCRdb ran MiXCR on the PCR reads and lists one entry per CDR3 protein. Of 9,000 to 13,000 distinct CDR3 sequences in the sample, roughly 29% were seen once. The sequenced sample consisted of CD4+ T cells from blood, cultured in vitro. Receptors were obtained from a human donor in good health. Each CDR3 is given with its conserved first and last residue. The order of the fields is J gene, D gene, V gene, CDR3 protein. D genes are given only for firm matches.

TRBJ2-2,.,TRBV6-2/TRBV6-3,CASSPRVGELFF
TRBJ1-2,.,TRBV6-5,CASSYVRAEYYGYTF
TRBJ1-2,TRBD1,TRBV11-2,CASSLGRTGNYGYTF
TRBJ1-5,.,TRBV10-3,CAISESWRDSNQPQHF
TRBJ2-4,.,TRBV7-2,CASSLGAGLNIQYF
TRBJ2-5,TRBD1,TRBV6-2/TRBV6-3,CASRGQGETQYF
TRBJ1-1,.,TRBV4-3,CASSQVVGQNTEAFF
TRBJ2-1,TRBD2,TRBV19,CASSTRLAVYNEQFF
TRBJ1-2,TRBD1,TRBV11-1,CASSHRDRAYGYTF
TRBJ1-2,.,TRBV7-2,CASSSDRIGGGYTF
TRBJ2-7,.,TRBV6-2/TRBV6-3,CASSYPSRGPSSEQYF